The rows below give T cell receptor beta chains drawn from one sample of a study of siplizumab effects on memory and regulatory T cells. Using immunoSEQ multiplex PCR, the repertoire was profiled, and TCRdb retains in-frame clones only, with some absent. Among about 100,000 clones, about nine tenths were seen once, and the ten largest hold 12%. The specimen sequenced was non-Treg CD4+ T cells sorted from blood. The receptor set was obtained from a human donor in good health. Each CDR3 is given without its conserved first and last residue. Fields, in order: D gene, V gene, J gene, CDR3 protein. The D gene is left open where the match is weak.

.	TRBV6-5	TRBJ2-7	ASTREGLSYEQY
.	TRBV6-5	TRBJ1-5	ASSPQALSNQPQH
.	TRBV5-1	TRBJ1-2	ASSFRGIYGYT
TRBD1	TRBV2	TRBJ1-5	ASNRGWGQPQH
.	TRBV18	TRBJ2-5	ASSQPSSETQY
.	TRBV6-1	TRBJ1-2	ASSENGYGYT
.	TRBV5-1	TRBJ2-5	ASSLQASETQY
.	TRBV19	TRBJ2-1	ASSLGRGLLNEQF
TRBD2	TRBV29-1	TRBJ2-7	SVWTSGEYEQY
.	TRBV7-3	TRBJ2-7	ASSLDGGRGYEQY
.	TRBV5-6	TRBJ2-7	ASSVETYEQY
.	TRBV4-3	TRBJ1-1	ASSQERGTEAF
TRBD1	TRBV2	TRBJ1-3	ASSRDRGQGNTIY
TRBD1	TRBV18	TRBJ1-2	ASSPGTGSNYGYT
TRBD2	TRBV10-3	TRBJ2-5	AISGASGRGQETQY
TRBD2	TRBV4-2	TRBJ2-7	ASSLLAGGSYEQY
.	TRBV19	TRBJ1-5	ASSAYNQPQH